This entry lists 24 T cell receptor beta chains sequenced from one sample in a study of blood T cell repertoires in COVID-19. Some clones are missing from TCRdb's copy, which holds only in-frame ones; the method was immunoSEQ multiplex PCR. The repertoire holds about 100,000 clones, over 75% seen once, with about 13% in the top ten. What was sequenced was peripheral blood. Receptors were obtained from a human donor in a cohort sampled during active COVID-19.

The chain links TRBV10-2 to TRBJ2-7, with TRBD2 identical over 10 bases. The V gene's germline CDR1 is WSHSY and CDR2 SAAADI. The CDR3 contains 12 residues. The ends lost 6 bases at V and 7 bases at J; junction bases unmatched: 3. The CDR3 nucleotides are TGCGCCAGCAGGGGACTAGCGAGGGAGCAGTACTTC. It translates to CASRGLAREQYF.

This clone appeared a few times. The chain combines TRBV10-3 with TRBJ2-3, with 12 bases lining up with TRBD2. With V trimmed by 11 bases and J by 5 bases, 2 bases remained unmatched. Germline CDR1 is ENHRY and CDR2 is SYGVKD. The CDR3 length is 12 residues. The CDR3 region is CAVGLAGDTQYF. CDR3 DNA: TGTGCCGTGGGACTAGCGGGAGATACGCAGTATTTT.

The chain carries TRBV5-8 and TRBJ2-5; TRBD2 aligns across 7 bases. The CDR3 runs to 15 residues. Germline V gives CDR1 SGHTS, CDR2 YDEGEE. V was pared by 0 bases and J by 2 bases, with 4 bases of the junction left unmatched. As DNA, the CDR3 is TGTGCCAGCAGCTTGGCGGGGGGTTTACAAGAGACCCAGTACTTC. Translating gives CASSLAGGLQETQYF. Based on the CDR3 plus reference TRBV5-8 and TRBJ2-5, the full variable domain is EAGVTQSPTHLIKTRGQQATLRCSPISGHTSVYWYQQALGLGLQFLLWYDEGEERNRGNFPPRFSGRQFPNYSSELNVNALELEDSALYLCASSLAGGLQETQYFGPGTRLLVL.

The chain joins TRBV30 to TRBJ2-3; D ambiguous. V was cut by 2 bases and J by 0 bases, with 12 bases left in between. Germline CDR1 GTSNPN, CDR2 SVGIG (reference sequence). The CDR3 is 15 residues long. CDR3 bases: TGTGCCTGGAGTAGCCTTTTGTCCAGCACAGATACGCAGTATTTT. Residues: CAWSSLLSSTDTQYF.

The V and J genes are TRBV5-1 and TRBJ1-6; TRBD1 agrees at 7 bases. After removal of 0 bases from V and 10 bases from J, the junction contained 7 bases not matched to a gene. This CDR3 is 15 amino acids long. Germline V gene lookup returns CDR1 SGHRS and CDR2 YFSETQ. The CDR3: CASSLAGTVMSPLHF. Written as DNA, the CDR3 is TGCGCCAGCAGCTTGGCCGGGACAGTCATGTCACCCCTCCACTTT.

CDR3 region: CGGRVRLSYNEQFF. CDR3 nucleotide sequence: TGTGGGGGCAGGGTAAGATTATCCTACAATGAGCAGTTCTTC. The V call is TRBV30, the J call TRBJ2-1, with D tentatively TRBD1 (5 bases). Germline CDR1 is GTSNPN and CDR2 is SVGIG (reference sequence). The CDR3 covers 14 residues.

The genes are TRBV5-1 and TRBJ2-1, with no clear D. Germline CDR1 is SGHRS and CDR2 is YFSETQ. The CDR3 contains 11 residues. V lost 4 bases to trimming and J lost 5 bases, with 4 bases between them. This chain's CDR3 is CASSLHNEQFF. The CDR3 DNA is TGCGCCAGCAGCCTTCACAATGAGCAGTTCTTC.

The V and J genes are TRBV9 and TRBJ2-5, with 7 bases matching TRBD2. The CDR3 is 15 amino acids. The V gene's germline CDR1 is SGDLS and CDR2 YYNGEE. Trimming took 3 bases from V and 5 from J; bases not matched to a gene: 10. The CDR3 sequence: CASSALGGGLETQYF. CDR3 DNA sequence: TGTGCCAGCAGCGCCCTCGGGGGAGGGTTGGAGACCCAGTACTTC.

The chain combines TRBV30 with TRBJ2-4, with 14 bases identical to TRBD2. The CDR3 runs to 18 residues. J was trimmed by 3 bases and V by 5 bases; bases with no gene match: 12. Germline V lookup: CDR1 GTSNPN, CDR2 SVGIG (reference sequence). This CDR3 reads CAWGRGLAGEGVKNIQYF. CDR3 in DNA: TGTGCCTGGGGGCGGGGACTAGCGGGAGAGGGGGTCAAAAACATTCAGTACTTC. The complete variable domain, with remaining parts taken from reference TRBV30 and TRBJ2-4, reads SQTIHQWPATLVQPVGSPLSLECTVEGTSNPNLYWYRQAAGRGLQLLFYSVGIGQISSEVPQNLSASRPQDRQFILSSKKLLLSDSGFYLCAWGRGLAGEGVKNIQYFGAGTRLSVL.

The chain combines TRBV6-2 or TRBV6-3 with TRBJ1-2; 8 nucleotides line up with TRBD1. With 5 bases clipped from V and 8 bases from J, the junction kept 10 bases outside the gene matches. Germline values: CDR1 MNHEY, CDR2 SVGEGT. The CDR3 has 14 residues. The CDR3 loop is CASSIPGTGRGYTF. CDR3 DNA: TGTGCCAGCAGTATACCCGGGACAGGACGCGGCTACACCTTC.

The chain links TRBV7-2 to TRBJ1-1; 8 bases match TRBD1. In germline, CDR1 is SGHTA, CDR2 FQGNSA. Trimming at V came to 4 bases and at J to 8 bases, leaving 6 bases not matched to a gene. The CDR3 runs 13 residues. CDR3 amino acids: CASSYLQGAEAFF. The CDR3 region has the DNA TGTGCCAGCAGCTACCTGCAGGGGGCGGAAGCTTTCTTT.

This chain joins TRBV6-2 or TRBV6-3 and TRBJ2-7; D gene ambiguous. Germline V lookup: CDR1 MNHEY, CDR2 SVGEGT. The CDR3 length is 14 residues. Trimming cost V 2 bases and J 0 bases, with 8 bases left between them. The CDR3 bases are TGTGCCAGCAGTTACCCCGCAGTCTCCTACGAGCAGTACTTC. Translation: CASSYPAVSYEQYF.

The CDR3 loop reads CASSSSGQNYEQYF. Written as DNA, the CDR3 is TGTGCCAGCAGCTCGTCGGGACAGAACTACGAGCAGTACTTC. The V and J genes are TRBV7-2 and TRBJ2-7, with 7 bases identical to TRBD1. Per germline, CDR1 SGHTA and CDR2 FQGNSA. The CDR3 runs to 14 residues. J lost 3 bases, V lost 4 bases, and 6 bases had no gene match.

This clone was detected once. The chain links TRBV5-6 to TRBJ2-5; tentative D call: TRBD2 (6 bases). This CDR3 contains 12 residues. In germline, CDR1 is SGHDT, CDR2 YYEEEE. V was cut by 2 bases and J by 7 bases, with 9 bases left in between. For the CDR3, the DNA is TGTGCCAGCAGCTTTCTGGGAGGGACCCAGTACTTC. Amino acids: CASSFLGGTQYF.

The genes are TRBV4-3 and TRBJ2-3; 8 bases agree with TRBD1. Germline V gene sequence: CDR1 LGHNA, CDR2 YSLEER. The CDR3 runs to 17 residues. V shed 0 bases and J 0 bases; nucleotides not matched to a gene: 5. The CDR3 region is CASSQDRTGISTDTQYF. The CDR3 DNA follows: TGCGCCAGCAGCCAAGACCGGACAGGGATTAGCACAGATACGCAGTATTTT.

This clone occurred once. The J gene is TRBJ2-5, the V gene TRBV11-2; D is unclear. From germline, CDR1 is SGHAT and CDR2 FQNNGV. The CDR3 extends over 15 amino acids. Deletions cut 1 base from V and 5 bases from J, with 14 bases between. CDR3 DNA: TGTGCCAGCAGCTTAGGGGCTGGCTCCAGGGAGACCCAGTACTTC. Encoded protein: CASSLGAGSRETQYF.

The CDR3, as DNA: TGTGCCAGCAGCAGGGATGAAGGGTTGGGTTCACCCCTCCACTTT. Residues: CASSRDEGLGSPLHF. The V gene is TRBV6-5, the J gene TRBJ1-6; maybe TRBD1 (5 bases). The CDR3 extends over 15 amino acids. Germline V gives CDR1 MNHEY, CDR2 SVGAGI. Between the trimmed V and J ends, which lost 6 bases and 9 bases, there was a span of 18 bases.

The J gene is TRBJ2-7, the V gene TRBV4-3, with 8 bases identical to TRBD1. The V segment lost 3 bases and the J segment 3 bases; nucleotides outside the gene matches: 10. This CDR3 is 16 amino acids long. CDR1 LGHNA and CDR2 YSLEER come from the germline V gene. This CDR3 reads CASSQASGTGHYEQYF. As DNA, the CDR3 is TGCGCCAGCAGCCAGGCTTCCGGGACAGGTCACTACGAGCAGTACTTC.

This chain links TRBV5-4 with TRBJ2-3, with TRBD1 matching 10 bases. This CDR3 is built from 15 residues. The trim removed 5 bases at V and 0 bases at J, leaving 3 bases unmatched. Germline V CDR1 and CDR2: SGHNT, YYREEE (reference sequence). This chain's CDR3 is CASRMGQGSTDTQYF. DNA of the CDR3: TGTGCCAGCAGAATGGGACAGGGGAGCACAGATACGCAGTATTTT. The whole variable domain, filled in from reference TRBV5-4 and TRBJ2-3, reads ETGVTQSPTHLIKTRGQQVTLRCSSQSGHNTVSWYQQALGQGPQFIFQYYREEENGRGNFPPRFSGLQFPNYSSELNVNALELDDSALYLCASRMGQGSTDTQYFGPGTRLTVL.

This clone has only a few counts. The rearrangement joins TRBV27 to TRBJ2-7, with TRBD1 identical over 10 bases. CDR3 length equals 16 residues. CDR1 is MNHEY and CDR2 is SMNVEV in the germline V gene (reference sequence). V trimming: 3 bases; J trimming: 1 base; junction bases outside the gene matches: 6. The chain's CDR3 is CASSFNRDRGSYEQYF. DNA for the CDR3: TGTGCCAGCAGTTTTAATCGGGACAGGGGATCCTACGAGCAGTACTTC.

The chain recombines TRBV6-1 with TRBJ2-5; TRBD1 might be the D (5 bases). V was shortened by 2 bases and J by 1 base, with 20 bases between the two germline ends. The CDR3 length is 18 residues. Germline CDR1 and CDR2: MNHNS and SASEGT. The chain's CDR3 is CASSEFLAAGPLQETQYF. CDR3 sequence (DNA): TGTGCCAGCAGTGAATTCCTGGCGGCAGGGCCCCTCCAAGAGACCCAGTACTTC.

V usage is TRBV5-6 and J usage is TRBJ1-2; D is unclear. Between the trimmed V and J ends, which lost 1 base and 2 bases, there was a span of 9 bases. This CDR3 region has 14 residues. Germline CDR1 is SGHDT and CDR2 is YYEEEE. The CDR3 sequence is CASSLLPTNYGYTF. As DNA, the CDR3 is TGTGCCAGCAGCTTGCTTCCTACGAACTATGGCTACACCTTC.

This clone was observed once. The CDR3 coding sequence is TGTGCCAGCAGTTACCCAGGGGGAGCACGAACCCAGTACTTC. Amino acid sequence: CASSYPGGARTQYF. V gene TRBV6-2 or TRBV6-3 combines with J gene TRBJ2-5, with 7 bases that match TRBD1. CDR1 and CDR2 from the germline V gene are MNHEY and SVGEGT. The V gene end was trimmed by 2 bases and the J gene end by 8 bases; junction bases not matched to a gene: 8. CDR3 length: 14 amino acids.

The J gene is TRBJ2-2, the V gene TRBV7-2; 7 bases are a match to TRBD1. CDR1 and CDR2 (germline): SGHTA, FQGNSA. This CDR3 region has 16 residues. V dropped 5 bases and J dropped 3; count of bases not matched to a gene: 9. The CDR3 here is CASSDRQGKDTGELFF. CDR3 sequence (DNA): TGTGCCAGCAGCGACCGACAGGGAAAAGACACCGGGGAGCTGTTTTTT.